This T cell receptor beta chain derives from a study of technical replicates of blood from a handful of donors. Some clones are missing from TCRdb's copy, which holds only in-frame ones; the method was immunoSEQ multiplex PCR. Of under 95,000 clones detected, about nine tenths appear once; the ten largest clones hold less than 0.4%. The CDR3 totals 14 residues. Deletions cut 6 bases from V and 5 bases from J, with 16 bases between. The germline gives CDR1 SEHNR, CDR2 FQNEAQ (reference sequence). The sequence was collected from a human donor in good health. Some clones in this sample may be carry-over from other donors' samples. The chain has TRBV7-9 and TRBJ1-1; TRBD1 might be the D (5 bases). Sample: T cells isolated from PBMCs. The CDR3 DNA follows: TGTGCCAGCAGGGACCGGGGGGAGGGAACTGAAGCTTTCTTT. Translation: CASRDRGEGTEAFF. The variable domain in full, completed from reference TRBV7-9 and TRBJ1-1, reads DTGVSQNPRHKITKRGQNVTFRCDPISEHNRLYWYRQTLGQGPEFLTYFQNEAQLEKSRLLSDRFSAERPKGSFSTLEIQRTEQGDSAMYLCASRDRGEGTEAFFGQGTRLTVV.